The 30 T cell receptor beta chains below come from one sample, sequenced in a study of blood T cell repertoires in COVID-19. The method was immunoSEQ multiplex PCR; TCRdb's version includes in-frame clones alone and lacks a portion of them. The sample contains approximately 61,000 clones, around 88% of which appear only once. Sequencing used peripheral blood. The receptors were sampled from a woman aged 80 or over with active COVID-19.

The chain uses TRBV10-3 and TRBJ2-5; 14 nucleotides line up with TRBD2. Germline V gives CDR1 ENHRY, CDR2 SYGVKD. With V trimmed by 10 bases and J by 7 bases, 14 bases remained unmatched. The CDR3 is made up of 16 amino acids. The CDR3 region has the DNA TGTGCCACCACCTATGGACTAGCGGGGGGTGGGGGGACCCAGTACTTC. Protein: CATTYGLAGGGGTQYF.

The chain employs TRBV25-1 and TRBJ2-7; TRBD2 matches 15 bases. The germline V gene has CDR1 MGHDK and CDR2 SYGVNS. V lost 2 bases, J lost 5 bases, and 4 bases stayed unmatched. The CDR3 runs to 16 residues. CDR3 protein: CASSEHGLAGGNEQYF. As DNA, the CDR3 is TGTGCCAGCAGTGAACACGGACTAGCGGGGGGGAACGAGCAGTACTTC.

The gene calls are TRBV3-1 (or the pseudogene TRBV3-2) and TRBJ2-5, with 9 bases matching TRBD2. This CDR3 has 19 amino acids. J lost 2 bases, V lost 2 bases, and 15 bases had no gene match. The germline gives CDR1 LGHDT, CDR2 YNNKEL (reference sequence). CDR3 sequence (DNA): TGTGCCAGCAGCCAAAAGGGCAGCGGGGGGTCCAGGAGGCAAGAGACCCAGTACTTC. Translated: CASSQKGSGGSRRQETQYF.

The gene calls are TRBV4-2 and TRBJ2-1; D remains ambiguous. This CDR3 is built from 13 residues. Trimming shortened V by 4 bases and J by 8 bases, and 12 bases separated the two germline ends. Germline V gene lookup returns CDR1 LGHNA and CDR2 YNFKEQ. The CDR3 loop reads CASSLRMGDEQFF. As DNA, the CDR3 is TGTGCCAGCAGCCTTAGAATGGGCGATGAGCAGTTCTTC.

This clone has only one observation. CDR3 nucleotides: TGTGCCTGGGCTAAACCAAACACCATATATTTT. Its protein product is CAWAKPNTIYF. The rearrangement joins TRBV30 to TRBJ1-3; D gene ambiguous. Trimming removed 5 bases at V and 6 bases at J, with 8 bases between. The germline gives CDR1 GTSNPN, CDR2 SVGIG (reference sequence). The CDR3 consists of 11 residues.

V is TRBV12-3 or TRBV12-4 and J is TRBJ2-1; weak D call: TRBD2 (6 bases). CDR3 size: 13 residues. V lost 5 bases, J lost 10 bases, and 15 bases lay in between. This CDR3 is CASSPIARGEQFF. In DNA, the CDR3 is TGTGCCAGCAGTCCCATAGCGCGGGGCGAGCAGTTCTTC.

The chain joins TRBV4-3 to TRBJ1-6, with 7 bases identical to TRBD1. V lost 4 bases to trimming and J lost 10 bases; unmatched junction nucleotides: 13. Germline CDR1 LGHNA, CDR2 YSLEER. There are 16 residues in the CDR3. For the CDR3, the DNA is TGCGCCAGCAGCCCTCAAGGGACGACAGGGAAGTCACCCCTCCACTTT. The encoded protein is CASSPQGTTGKSPLHF.

The chain is built from TRBV12-3 or TRBV12-4 and TRBJ1-1; the D is unclear. The CDR3 consists of 13 residues. Trimming took off 2 bases at V and 7 bases at J, with 11 bases between the two ends. CDR3 sequence (DNA): TGTGCCAGCAGTTTATCAGGACTCAATGAAGCTTTCTTT. Encoded protein: CASSLSGLNEAFF.

The V gene is TRBV7-9, the J gene TRBJ2-3, with D unclear. The CDR3 loop spans 14 amino acids. V lost 2 bases, J lost 2 bases, and 8 bases lay in between. Germline CDR1 SEHNR, CDR2 FQNEAQ (reference sequence). The CDR3 is CASSLLINTDTQYF. CDR3 bases: TGTGCCAGCAGCTTATTAATAAACACAGATACGCAGTATTTT.

This sequence joins TRBV28 and TRBJ2-5; 8 bases map to TRBD2. CDR3 size: 13 residues. V shed 6 bases and J 4 bases; nucleotides not matched to a gene: 4. Germline lookup yields CDR1 MDHEN and CDR2 SYDVKM. The DNA for the CDR3 is TGTGCCAGCAGCCCGGGAGGGAGAGAGACCCAGTACTTC. This translates into CASSPGGRETQYF.

V and J are TRBV4-3 and TRBJ1-1; D is uncertain. The V and J ends lost 4 bases and 4 bases respectively, with 22 bases between them. This CDR3 is built from 17 residues. Germline CDR1 reads LGHNA; CDR2 reads YSLEER. CDR3 region: CASSRKSHSGLGTEAFF. CDR3 DNA sequence: TGCGCCAGCAGCCGCAAATCCCACTCAGGCTTGGGCACTGAAGCTTTCTTT.

V and J are TRBV10-2 and TRBJ1-1, with 7 bases fitting TRBD1. Germline trimming cut 7 bases from V and 5 bases from J; bases unmatched to any gene: 4. This CDR3 region has 12 residues. Per the germline V gene, CDR1 is WSHSY and CDR2 is SAAADI. The CDR3 nucleotides are TGCGCCAGCAACAGGGGCTGGACTGAAGCTTTCTTT. Amino acid sequence: CASNRGWTEAFF.

The chain combines TRBV9 with TRBJ2-3; 8 nucleotides agree with TRBD2. Germline V CDR1 and CDR2: SGDLS, YYNGEE. There are 14 residues in the CDR3. The junction had 5 bases not matched to a gene; V was cut back by 0 bases and J by 8 bases. The CDR3 coding sequence is TGTGCCAGCAGCGTAGCACCGGGGGGGGGTACGCAGTATTTT. Amino acid sequence: CASSVAPGGGTQYF.

This clone came up a few times. The rearrangement uses TRBV9 and TRBJ2-1; D is undetermined. Trimming left V 0 bases short and J 2 bases short, with 12 bases between. The germline V gene has CDR1 SGDLS and CDR2 YYNGEE. The CDR3 consists of 16 residues. The CDR3 sequence is CASSVVALPPYNEQFF. In nucleotides, the CDR3 is TGTGCCAGCAGCGTAGTAGCACTACCCCCCTACAATGAGCAGTTCTTC.

V gene TRBV10-3 combines with J gene TRBJ1-4; 9 bases are shared with TRBD1. After removal of 10 bases from V and 6 bases from J, the junction contained 3 bases not matched to a gene. CDR3 length equals 12 residues. Germline CDR1 is ENHRY and CDR2 is SYGVKD. CDR3 nucleotide sequence: TGTGCCAACCGGGACAGGGATGAAAAACTGTTTTTT. It is translated as CANRDRDEKLFF.

The CDR3 loop is CASSLGAYNQPQHF. The DNA for the CDR3 is TGTGCCAGCAGCTTAGGGGCATATAATCAGCCCCAGCATTTT. The genes are TRBV7-9 and TRBJ1-5; D is unclear. The CDR3 runs 14 residues. Trimming shortened V by 1 base and J by 4 bases, and 8 bases separated the two germline ends. Germline assignment: CDR1 SEHNR and CDR2 FQNEAQ (reference sequence).

This chain connects TRBV6-5 to TRBJ1-1; 9 bases line up with TRBD1. In germline, CDR1 is MNHEY, CDR2 SVGAGI. This CDR3 is 14 amino acids long. V lost 10 bases to trimming and J lost 5 bases; unmatched junction nucleotides: 11. As DNA, the CDR3 is TGTGCCACCGTCCATCGACAGGGGGGGACTGAAGCTTTCTTT. It is translated as CATVHRQGGTEAFF.

The chain combines TRBV18 with TRBJ2-7; D not certain. CDR1 is KGHSH, CDR2 LQKENI, per germline. V was trimmed by 0 bases and J by 2 bases, leaving 8 bases between them. This CDR3 has 14 amino acids. CDR3 nucleotides: TGTGCCAGCTCACCACCGAGTGTTCCCTACGAGCAGTACTTC. As protein: CASSPPSVPYEQYF.

The chain recombines TRBV6-5 with TRBJ2-7, with a weak D call TRBD1 (6 bases). V was cut by 6 bases and J by 3 bases, with 12 bases left in between. Germline-derived CDR1 and CDR2 are MNHEY and SVGAGI. CDR3 length: 13 amino acids. CDR3 sequence: CASSNRVIYEQYF. CDR3 in DNA: TGTGCCAGCAGCAACAGGGTTATCTACGAGCAGTACTTC.

This sequence joins TRBV19 and TRBJ1-5, with a possible D match to TRBD1 (5 bases). From germline, CDR1 is LNHDA and CDR2 SQIVND (reference sequence). This CDR3 spans 16 amino acids. V lost 6 bases and J lost 0, with 15 bases in between. The CDR3 protein is CASRPHGGYSNQPQHF. The CDR3 nucleotides are TGTGCCAGTAGGCCTCACGGGGGATATAGCAATCAGCCCCAGCATTTT.

The chain employs TRBV5-1 and TRBJ2-5; D might be TRBD1 (6 bases). Germline lookup yields CDR1 SGHRS and CDR2 YFSETQ. This CDR3 region has 13 residues. Trimming stripped 2 bases from V and 4 bases from J, with 9 bases between. The CDR3 is CASSFGGGETQYF. In DNA, the CDR3 is TGCGCCAGCAGCTTTGGGGGCGGAGAGACCCAGTACTTC.

DNA of the CDR3: TGTGCCAGCAGCCCCCAGGGTGGGCCCTTCAAATTCTACGAGCAGTACTTC. Translated, it gives CASSPQGGPFKFYEQYF. The chain has TRBV7-2 and TRBJ2-7; D perhaps matches TRBD1 (5 bases). The CDR3 runs 17 residues. Germline-derived CDR1 and CDR2 are SGHTA and FQGNSA. V dropped 5 bases and J dropped 3 bases, with 23 bases sitting between them.

This clone came up once. The V gene is TRBV4-3, the J gene TRBJ2-3, with TRBD2 matching 12 bases. Germline CDR1 is LGHNA and CDR2 is YSLEER. J gave up 7 bases and V 1 base, and 3 bases lay outside the gene matches. The CDR3 loop spans 15 amino acids. The CDR3 protein is CASSQALAGGNTQYF. The CDR3 DNA reads TGCGCCAGCAGCCAAGCCCTAGCGGGGGGGAATACGCAGTATTTT.

The rearrangement links TRBV30 to TRBJ1-4; D remains ambiguous. Trimming took 7 bases from V and 4 from J, leaving 13 bases between them. Germline lookup yields CDR1 GTSNPN and CDR2 SVGIG (reference sequence). The CDR3 covers 13 residues. In nucleotides, the CDR3 is TGTGCCTCGCGTAGGAGTTTTAATGAAAAACTGTTTTTT. This gives the protein CASRRSFNEKLFF.

The chain couples TRBV7-9 to TRBJ2-5; 11 nucleotides align to TRBD1. The CDR3 is 15 residues long. The germline V gene encodes CDR1 SEHNR and CDR2 FQNEAQ (reference sequence). The ends lost 6 bases at V and 5 bases at J; junction bases unmatched: 8. This CDR3 is CASRRTGGLGETQYF. DNA of the CDR3: TGTGCCAGCAGACGGACAGGGGGCTTGGGGGAGACCCAGTACTTC.

The chain links TRBV7-2 to TRBJ2-4; weak D call: TRBD1 (6 bases). This CDR3 contains 13 residues. The germline V and J ends were trimmed by 1 base and 5 bases, with 6 bases remaining between them. Germline lookup yields CDR1 SGHTA and CDR2 FQGNSA. This CDR3 reads CASSLDRENIQYF. The DNA for the CDR3 is TGTGCCAGCAGCTTAGACAGGGAAAACATTCAGTACTTC.

The chain employs TRBV23-1 and TRBJ2-7, with 8 nucleotides matching TRBD1. TRBV23-1 is an ORF; its function is uncertain. With V trimmed by 0 bases and J by 3 bases, 10 bases remained unmatched. This CDR3 comprises 17 residues. The CDR3 loop reads CASSQSRPGQGYYEQYF. CDR3 nucleotides: TGCGCCAGCAGTCAATCGAGGCCAGGACAGGGATACTACGAGCAGTACTTC.

The chain uses TRBV4-1 and TRBJ2-5, with 7 bases fitting TRBD2. Germline CDR1 is MGHRA and CDR2 is YSYEKL. This CDR3 spans 14 amino acids. The V segment lost 1 base and the J segment 1 base; nucleotides outside the gene matches: 0. CDR3 in amino acids: CASSQASGQETQYF. DNA for the CDR3: TGCGCCAGCAGCCAAGCTAGCGGCCAAGAGACCCAGTACTTC.

The chain joins TRBV6-2 or TRBV6-3 to TRBJ2-3, with TRBD1 identical over 8 bases. This CDR3 has 13 residues. The V segment lost 1 base and the J segment 9 bases; nucleotides outside the gene matches: 3. From germline, CDR1 is MNHEY and CDR2 SVGEGT. CDR3 bases: TGTGCCAGCAGTTACTACGGACAGGGCACGCAGTATTTT. It codes for CASSYYGQGTQYF.

This chain connects TRBV7-9 to TRBJ2-5; tentatively, D is TRBD1 (6 bases). There are 15 residues in the CDR3. The V gene lost 5 bases and the J gene lost 5 bases, with 18 bases spanning the gap. Per the germline V gene, CDR1 is SEHNR and CDR2 is FQNEAQ (reference sequence). In nucleotides, the CDR3 is TGTGCCAGCAGCCCCCGGGACATCCGCAGGGAGACCCAGTACTTC. Translated, it gives CASSPRDIRRETQYF.